A single TCR beta chain is shown here with its context. The investigators amplified TCR beta CDR3 regions from RNA transcripts. Using the HTBI primer set, a first-round RT-PCR was run on the TCR CDR3. One entry per CDR3 protein, called by TCRdb with MiXCR from the multiplex PCR reads. The table shows fewer than 550,000 distinct CDR3 sequences, with 15% to 18% occurring only once. The CDR3 consists of 13 residues. Trimming removed 4 bases from V and 8 bases from J, with 14 bases in between. Germline V gene sequence: CDR1 SNHLY, CDR2 FYNNEI. No ophthalmopathy progression within 18 months constituted stable Graves' hyperthyroidism. Hyperthyroidism in the patients, aged 18 to 65, was newly diagnosed and under 2 months in duration. Fresh peripheral blood, around 9.2 ml of it, supplied the PBMCs. The data belong to a study of T cells in Graves' hyperthyroidism and ophthalmopathy.

Sequenced: blood. This sequence joins TRBV2 and TRBJ1-2; D is possibly TRBD1 (6 bases). This receptor was taken from a woman aged 18-29 years with Graves' hyperthyroidism. The CDR3, as DNA: TGTGCCAGCAGTGGGCCGGGGGCGGGAGGCTACACCTTC. Translation gives CASSGPGAGGYTF.